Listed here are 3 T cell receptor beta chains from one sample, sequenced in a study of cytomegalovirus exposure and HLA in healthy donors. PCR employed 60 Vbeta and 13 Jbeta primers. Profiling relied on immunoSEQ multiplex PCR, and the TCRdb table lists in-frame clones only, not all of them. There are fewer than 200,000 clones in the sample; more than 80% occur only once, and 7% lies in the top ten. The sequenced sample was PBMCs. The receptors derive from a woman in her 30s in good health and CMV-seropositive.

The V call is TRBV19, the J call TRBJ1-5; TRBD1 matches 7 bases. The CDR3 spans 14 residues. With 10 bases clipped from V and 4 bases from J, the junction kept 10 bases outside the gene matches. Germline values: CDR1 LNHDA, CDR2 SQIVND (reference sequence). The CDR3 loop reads CATHKGDRNQPQHF. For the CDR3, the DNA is TGTGCCACCCATAAAGGGGACAGAAATCAGCCCCAGCATTTT.

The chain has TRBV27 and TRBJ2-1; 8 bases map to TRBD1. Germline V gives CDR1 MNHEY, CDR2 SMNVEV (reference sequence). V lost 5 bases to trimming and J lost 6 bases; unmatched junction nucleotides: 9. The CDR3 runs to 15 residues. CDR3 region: CASSQSTGVVNEQFF. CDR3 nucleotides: TGTGCCAGCAGTCAATCGACAGGGGTTGTCAATGAGCAGTTCTTC.

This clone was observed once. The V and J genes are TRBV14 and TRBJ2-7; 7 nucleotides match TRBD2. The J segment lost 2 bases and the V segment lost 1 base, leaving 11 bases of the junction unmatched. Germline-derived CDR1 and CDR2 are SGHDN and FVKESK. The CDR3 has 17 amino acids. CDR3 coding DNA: TGTGCCAGCAGCCAAGCTGCGGGCGGGAGACTGACCTACGAGCAGTACTTC. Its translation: CASSQAAGGRLTYEQYF.